This T cell receptor (beta chain) was sequenced during a study of blood T cell repertoires in COVID-19. Study summary: Some COVID-19 samples were acute and others convalescent; all came from the United States, Italy and Spain. PBMCs, B-cell-depleted T cells, or T cells were the source of the cDNA or gDNA that made up the material.

The CDR3 contains 18 residues. V gave up 5 bases and J gave up 5 bases; unmatched junction bases: 12. In germline, CDR1 is LNHDA, CDR2 SQIVND (reference sequence). In the original workflow: Amplification with reference gene primers provided the estimates of nucleated cell counts. This table comes from immunoSEQ multiplex PCR, and its TCRdb copy is limited to in-frame clones, with some not included. V and J calls and clone size are those listed in that table; D and trimming were worked out from the DNA. The table has about 180,000 clones, roughly 83% seen once. The TCR sequence derives from a human donor in a cohort sampled during active COVID-19. The chain recombines TRBV19 with TRBJ2-7; TRBD2 matches at 16 bases. Sample: peripheral blood. Here the CDR3 DNA reads TGTGCCAGTAGTTTTGGGACTAGCGGGAGGGCCGGTTCACACGAGCAGTACTTC. Its protein product is CASSFGTSGRAGSHEQYF.